Below, 11 T cell receptor beta chains from the same sample are listed, as sequenced in a study of response to subunit inactivated influenza vaccine (dated by TCRdb to 2016 to 2019). The library was generated by RT-PCR. The reads were generated on an Illumina HiSeq 2500. TCRdb applied fastp at Q25 and MiXCR to the public reads, then kept only in-frame beta chains. Here each entry gathers all rows of one CDR3 protein and keeps the most common genes and DNA. This sample comprises about 180,000 distinct CDR3 sequences, about 9.3% of them detected only once. Clones ranked in the top ten supply roughly 10% of the sample. The sequences come from non-naive T cells sorted from PBMCs, collected on the day of vaccination. Explained via the paper, the cell subset or site label denotes: memory T cell fraction. These receptors were collected from a man in his forties or fifties who received an inactivated influenza vaccine. Donor details come from another sample of the same person, matched by shared clones.

This clonotype was observed a few times. The chain is built from TRBV2 and TRBJ2-3, with D tentatively TRBD1 or TRBD2 (6 bases each). With 4 bases removed from V and 4 bases from J, the gap between germline ends came to 12 bases. Germline V gene sequence: CDR1 SNHLY, CDR2 FYNNEI. This CDR3 region has 14 residues. CDR3 region: CASSVRGAPDTQYF. The CDR3 nucleotides read TGTGCCAGCAGTGTAAGGGGGGCACCAGATACGCAGTATTTT.

This clonotype was found a few times. This chain links TRBV7-8 with TRBJ2-1; 10 bases map to TRBD2. The germline V gene encodes CDR1 SGHVS and CDR2 FQNEAQ. Trimming took 1 base from V and 8 from J; bases not matched to a gene: 5. This CDR3 is 15 amino acids long. Written as DNA, the CDR3 is TGTGCCAGCAGCTTAGGCAGACTAGCGGGCTATGAGCAGTTCTTC. Amino acids: CASSLGRLAGYEQFF. The full variable domain, its missing parts supplied by reference TRBV7-8 and TRBJ2-1, is GAGVSQSPRYKVAKRGQDVALRCDPISGHVSLFWYQQALGQGPEFLTYFQNEAQLDKSGLPSDRFFAERPEGSVSTLKIQRTQQEDSAVYLCASSLGRLAGYEQFFGPGTRLTVL.

The chain uses TRBV5-6 and TRBJ2-5; 8 bases match TRBD1. Germline lookup yields CDR1 SGHDT and CDR2 YYEEEE. J gave up 12 bases and V 0 bases, and 13 bases lay outside the gene matches. The CDR3 consists of 15 residues. CDR3 amino acids: CASSLARPGQDVEYF. CDR3 coding DNA: TGTGCCAGCAGCTTGGCAAGACCGGGACAGGATGTGGAGTACTTC. Full variable domain (remainder filled in from reference TRBV5-6 and TRBJ2-5): DAGVTQSPTHLIKTRGQQVTLRCSPKSGHDTVSWYQQALGQGPQFIFQYYEEEERQRGNFPDRFSGHQFPNYSSELNVNALLLGDSALYLCASSLARPGQDVEYFGPGTRLLVL.

This clonotype has just a few counts. The CDR3 end shows no conserved phenylalanine or tryptophan, and so a read error is likely. The rearrangement uses TRBV28 and TRBJ2-2, with 10 bases that match TRBD2. There are 17 residues in the CDR3. Germline V gene sequence: CDR1 MDHEN, CDR2 SYDVKM. Trimming removed 2 bases from V and 3 bases from J; junction bases left unmatched: 6. Here the CDR3 reads CASSLQAGGPHTGELFV. The CDR3 DNA is TGTGCCAGCAGTTTACAAGCGGGAGGGCCGCACACCGGGGAGCTGTTTGTT.

A note on this clonotype: A read error may be the cause here, since a much bigger clone is one base away. V is TRBV4-1 and J is TRBJ1-2, with no clear D. This CDR3 comprises 15 residues. V was shortened by 0 bases and J by 4 bases, with 12 bases between the two germline ends. CDR1 is MGHRA, CDR2 YSYEKL, per germline. As DNA, the CDR3 is TGCGCCAGCAGCCAAGATCTGGGTATAAGCTATGGCTACACCTTC. It encodes CASSQDLGISYGYTF.

The sample holds many counts of this clonotype. CDR3 loop: CASSLGRSGRSQETQYF. In DNA form, the CDR3 reads TGTGCCAGCAGTTTGGGTAGAAGCGGGAGGAGCCAAGAGACCCAGTACTTC. This chain uses TRBV12-3 or TRBV12-4 with TRBJ2-5; 9 positions agree with TRBD2. The CDR3 totals 17 residues. Trimming at V came to 3 bases and at J to 1 base, leaving 9 bases not matched to a gene.

This clonotype occurred a few times. The chain combines TRBV5-1 with TRBJ2-3; D tentatively fits TRBD1 or TRBD2 (7 bases each). Trimming stripped 4 bases from V and 5 bases from J, with 20 bases between. Germline V lookup: CDR1 SGHRS, CDR2 YFSETQ. The CDR3 covers 16 residues. CDR3 protein: CASSNRGGGGVDTQYF. CDR3 bases: TGCGCCAGCAGCAACCGGGGAGGGGGCGGAGTAGATACGCAGTATTTT.

The V call is TRBV7-3, the J call TRBJ2-5, with D perhaps matching TRBD2 (6 bases). The CDR3 spans 14 residues. Germline lookup yields CDR1 SGHTA and CDR2 FQGTGA. Trimming removed 4 bases from V and 1 base from J, with 10 bases in between. DNA of the CDR3: TGTGCCAGCAGCTCAATGGGGGGCCAAGAGACCCAGTACTTC. Translated, it gives CASSSMGGQETQYF.

This clonotype was seen repeatedly, ten times or more. The chain recombines TRBV5-1 with TRBJ2-4; possible D gene TRBD2, 5 bases. The CDR3 totals 14 residues. Trimming left V 3 bases short and J 0 bases short, with 7 bases between. In germline, CDR1 is SGHRS, CDR2 YFSETQ. Here the CDR3 reads CASSYGVAKNIQYF. The DNA of the CDR3 is TGCGCCAGCAGCTACGGGGTAGCCAAAAACATTCAGTACTTC.

This clonotype has at least ten counts. CDR3 sequence (DNA): TGCGCCAGCAGCTCTGGACTAGCGGGACGGAGTACAGATACGCAGTATTTT. As protein: CASSSGLAGRSTDTQYF. V gene TRBV5-1 combines with J gene TRBJ2-3; 12 positions match TRBD2. The CDR3 spans 17 residues. Germline V gene lookup returns CDR1 SGHRS and CDR2 YFSETQ. After removal of 3 bases from V and 3 bases from J, the junction contained 8 bases not matched to a gene.

Many counts were recorded for this clonotype. CDR3 loop: CSVEEFFGARETQYF. As DNA, the CDR3 is TGCAGCGTTGAAGAATTTTTTGGGGCCAGGGAGACCCAGTACTTC. The rearrangement uses TRBV29-1 and TRBJ2-5; a possible D gene is TRBD1 (5 bases). CDR1 SQVTM and CDR2 ANQGSEA come from the germline V gene. The CDR3 spans 15 residues. V gave up 0 bases and J gave up 5 bases, with 16 bases separating them.